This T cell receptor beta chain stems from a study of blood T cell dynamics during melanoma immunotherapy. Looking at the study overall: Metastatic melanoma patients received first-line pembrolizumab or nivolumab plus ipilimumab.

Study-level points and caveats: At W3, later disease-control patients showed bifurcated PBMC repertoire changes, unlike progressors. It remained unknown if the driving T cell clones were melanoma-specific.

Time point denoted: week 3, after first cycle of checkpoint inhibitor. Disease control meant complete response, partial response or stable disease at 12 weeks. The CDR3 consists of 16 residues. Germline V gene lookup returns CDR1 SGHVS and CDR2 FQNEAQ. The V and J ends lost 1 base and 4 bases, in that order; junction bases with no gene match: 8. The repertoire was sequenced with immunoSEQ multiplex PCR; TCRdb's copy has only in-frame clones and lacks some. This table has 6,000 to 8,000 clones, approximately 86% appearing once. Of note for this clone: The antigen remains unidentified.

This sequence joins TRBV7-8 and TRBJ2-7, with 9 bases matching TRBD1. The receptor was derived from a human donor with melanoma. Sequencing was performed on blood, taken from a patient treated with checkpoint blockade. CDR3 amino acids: CASSLGAGTGWYEQYF. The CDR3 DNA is TGTGCCAGCAGCTTAGGAGCCGGGACAGGGTGGTACGAGCAGTACTTC.